This TCR beta chain was recovered during a study of cytotoxic CD8 clonotypes in ibrutinib-treated CLL. On the study more broadly: Partial responses numbered about 25 and complete responses 2; after a median approximately 70 months, approximately 14 stayed remitted and around 12 progressed. Among the samples, the mean was 255,043 productive templates and roughly 100,000 productive rearrangements. Overall study results and limits: Clonality at baseline surpassed age-matched healthy donors and tracked circulating CD8+ T-cell counts.

Comment on this clone: Its antigen is currently unknown.

Measured with immunoSEQ multiplex PCR; TCRdb has only the in-frame clones, and not every one. The sample holds a few thousand clones, roughly 68% seen once. TCR beta libraries used about 1.8 micrograms of DNA from cryopreserved PBMCs. The sample here was PBMCs, taken before ibrutinib treatment. This receptor was taken from a human donor with chronic lymphocytic leukemia.

The CDR3 DNA sequence: TGTGCCAGCAGCTTGACGCCCGGACCCCAGCATTTT. It encodes CASSLTPGPQHF. The chain employs TRBV5-6 and TRBJ1-5; D remains ambiguous. Trimming pared 1 base from V and 10 bases from J, leaving 9 bases between. CDR1 and CDR2 from the germline V gene are SGHDT and YYEEEE. CDR3 size: 12 residues.